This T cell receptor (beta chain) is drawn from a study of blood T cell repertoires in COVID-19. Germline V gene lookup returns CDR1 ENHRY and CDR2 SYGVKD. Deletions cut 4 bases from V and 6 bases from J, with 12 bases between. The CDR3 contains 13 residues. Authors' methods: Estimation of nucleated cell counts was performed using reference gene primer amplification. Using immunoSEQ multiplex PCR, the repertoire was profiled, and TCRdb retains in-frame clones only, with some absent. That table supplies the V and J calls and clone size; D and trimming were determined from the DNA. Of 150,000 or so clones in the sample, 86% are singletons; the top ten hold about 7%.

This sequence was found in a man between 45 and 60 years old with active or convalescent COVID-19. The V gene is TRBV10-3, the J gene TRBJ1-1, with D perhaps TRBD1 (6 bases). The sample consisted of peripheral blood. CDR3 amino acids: CAISAGGAAEAFF. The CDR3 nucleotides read TGTGCCATCAGTGCCGGGGGGGCGGCTGAAGCTTTCTTT.